This record covers a single T cell receptor beta chain. Per germline, CDR1 KGHDR and CDR2 SFDVKD. The CDR3 covers 13 residues. V lost 10 bases to trimming and J lost 8 bases; unmatched junction nucleotides: 7. As handled by the study authors: Estimation of nucleated cell counts relied on the amplification of reference gene primers. The table came from immunoSEQ multiplex PCR; TCRdb's copy has only in-frame clones and leaves some out. The DNA gave D and trimming, while V, J and clone size come from that table. In the table there are around 200,000 clones, 80% to 85% of which are singletons. This sample was taken from a study of blood T cell repertoires in COVID-19. Study background: Whether acute or convalescent, the COVID-19 samples came from the United States, Italy and Spain.

The receptor was isolated from a woman aged 40-49 years with acute or convalescent COVID-19. V and J are TRBV24-1 and TRBJ2-1; 10 nucleotides line up with TRBD2. The sample comprised peripheral blood. The CDR3 bases are TGTGCCACGTCAGCTAGCGGGGGTGATGAGCAGTTCTTC. Translating gives CATSASGGDEQFF.